This T cell receptor beta chain was captured by sequencing in a study of blood T cell repertoires in COVID-19. Germline lookup yields CDR1 SGHVS and CDR2 FQNEAQ. This CDR3 has 15 amino acids. Deletions cut 1 base from V and 4 bases from J, with 11 bases between. This clone was detected only a few times. Per the study methods: For nucleated cells, counts were estimated from reference gene primer amplification. This table comes from immunoSEQ multiplex PCR, and its TCRdb copy is limited to in-frame clones, with some not included. The D gene and trimming were derived from the DNA, and the V and J assignments and clone size from that table. In the table there are tens of thousands of clones, over 75% of which are singletons.

Sequenced input: peripheral blood. The receptor's source is a woman aged 80 or older with acute or convalescent COVID-19. This chain uses TRBV7-8 with TRBJ1-5, with D maybe TRBD1 (6 bases). The chain's CDR3 is CASSLVHQGNQPQHF. CDR3 DNA sequence: TGTGCCAGCAGCTTAGTTCACCAGGGGAATCAGCCCCAGCATTTT.